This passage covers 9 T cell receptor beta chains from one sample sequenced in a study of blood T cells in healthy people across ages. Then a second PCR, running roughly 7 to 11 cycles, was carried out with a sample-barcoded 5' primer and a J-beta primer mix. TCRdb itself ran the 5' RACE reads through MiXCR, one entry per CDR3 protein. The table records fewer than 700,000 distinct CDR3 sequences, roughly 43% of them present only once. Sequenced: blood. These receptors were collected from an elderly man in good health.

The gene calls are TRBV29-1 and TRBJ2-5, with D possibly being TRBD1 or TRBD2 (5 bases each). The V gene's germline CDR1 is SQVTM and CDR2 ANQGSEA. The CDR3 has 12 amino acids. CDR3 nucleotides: TGCAGGGCCCAGGGACCACAAGAGACCCAGTACTTC. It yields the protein CRAQGPQETQYF. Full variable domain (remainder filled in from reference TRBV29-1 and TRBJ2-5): SAVISQKPSRDICQRGTSLTIQCQVDSQVTMMFWYRQQPGQSLTLIATANQGSEATYESGFVIDKFPISRPNLTFSTLTVSNMSPEDSSIYLCRAQGPQETQYFGPGTRLLVL.

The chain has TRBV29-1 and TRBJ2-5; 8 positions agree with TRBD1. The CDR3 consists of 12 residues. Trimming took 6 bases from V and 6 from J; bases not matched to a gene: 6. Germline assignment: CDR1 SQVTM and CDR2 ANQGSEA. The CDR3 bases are TGCAGCGTCCGACAGGGGTGGAAGACCCAGTACTTC. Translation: CSVRQGWKTQYF.

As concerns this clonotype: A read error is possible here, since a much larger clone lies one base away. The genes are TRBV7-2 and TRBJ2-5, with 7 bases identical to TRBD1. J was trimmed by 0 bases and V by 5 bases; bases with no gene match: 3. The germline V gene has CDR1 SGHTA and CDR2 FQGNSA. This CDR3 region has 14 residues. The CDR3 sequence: CASSPDRYQETQYF. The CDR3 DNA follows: TGTGCCAGCAGCCCGGACAGGTACCAAGAGACCCAGTACTTC.

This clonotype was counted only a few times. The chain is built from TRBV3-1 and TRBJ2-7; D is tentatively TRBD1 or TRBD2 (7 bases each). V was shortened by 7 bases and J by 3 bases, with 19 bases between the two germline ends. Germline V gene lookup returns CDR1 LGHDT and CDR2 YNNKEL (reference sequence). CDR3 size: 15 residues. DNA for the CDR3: TGTGCCAGCACCCCGGGGAGGGGGCTTATCTACGAGCAGTACTTC. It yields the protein CASTPGRGLIYEQYF.

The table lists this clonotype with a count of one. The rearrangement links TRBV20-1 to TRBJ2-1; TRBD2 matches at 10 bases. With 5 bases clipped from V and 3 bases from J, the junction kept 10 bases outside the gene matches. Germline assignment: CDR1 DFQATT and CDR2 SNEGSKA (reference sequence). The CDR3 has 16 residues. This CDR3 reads CSAGASGGRSYNEQFF. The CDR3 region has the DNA TGCAGTGCTGGGGCTAGCGGGGGACGGAGCTACAATGAGCAGTTCTTC.

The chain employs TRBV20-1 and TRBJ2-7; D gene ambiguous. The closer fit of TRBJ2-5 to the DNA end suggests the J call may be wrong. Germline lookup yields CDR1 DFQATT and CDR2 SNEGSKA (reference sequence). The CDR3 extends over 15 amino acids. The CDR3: CSARDLTDSQETQYF. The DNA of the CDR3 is TGCAGTGCTAGAGATCTGACGGATTCCCAAGAGACCCAGTACTTC.

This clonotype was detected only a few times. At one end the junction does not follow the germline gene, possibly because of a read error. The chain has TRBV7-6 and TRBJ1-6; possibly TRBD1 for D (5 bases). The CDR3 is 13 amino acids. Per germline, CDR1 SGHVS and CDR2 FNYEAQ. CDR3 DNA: TGTGCTAGCAGGGTCGGAGCTAATTCACCCCTCCACTTT. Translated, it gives CASRVGANSPLHF.

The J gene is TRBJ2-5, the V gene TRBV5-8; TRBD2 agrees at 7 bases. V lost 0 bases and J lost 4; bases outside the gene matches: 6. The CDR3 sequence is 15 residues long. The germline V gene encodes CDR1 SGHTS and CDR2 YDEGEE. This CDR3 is CASSLEPGRGETQYF. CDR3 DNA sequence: TGTGCCAGCAGCTTGGAGCCGGGGAGGGGAGAGACCCAGTACTTC.

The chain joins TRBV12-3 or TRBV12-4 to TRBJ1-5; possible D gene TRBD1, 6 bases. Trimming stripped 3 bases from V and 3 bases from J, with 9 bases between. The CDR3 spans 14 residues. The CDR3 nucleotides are TGTGCCAGCAGTTTCGGACAGAACAATCAGCCCCAGCATTTT. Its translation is CASSFGQNNQPQHF.